The clone carrying this T cell receptor beta chain was recorded a few times. Using its own MiXCR run on the 5' RACE reads, TCRdb lists one record per CDR3 protein. The sample lists 50,000 or so distinct CDR3 sequences; about 5.6% were seen once. The data originate from a study of early T cells in non-severe SARS-CoV-2 infection. V was cut by 2 bases and J by 4 bases, with 6 bases left in between. The CDR3 length is 11 residues. The germline gives CDR1 DFQATT, CDR2 SNEGSKA (reference sequence). The genes are TRBV20-1 and TRBJ2-7; D is unclear. Sequencing was performed on whole blood. This TCR was sampled from an adult who was a healthcare worker with PCR-confirmed SARS-CoV-2 infection or an uninfected control (not recorded which). The CDR3: CSARLDYEQYF. For the CDR3, the DNA is TGCAGTGCTAGACTAGATTACGAGCAGTACTTC.